This TCR beta chain derives from a study of blood T cell repertoires in COVID-19. Study-level information: Donors in the United States, Italy and Spain gave samples during acute or convalescent COVID-19. T cells, B-cell-depleted T cells, or PBMCs provided the cDNA or gDNA that served as material.

In germline, CDR1 is SGHTA, CDR2 FQGNSA. This CDR3 has 13 amino acids. Trimming took 8 bases from V and 1 from J, leaving 11 bases between them. In the original workflow: Nucleated cell number was recorded as an estimate derived from reference gene primer amplification. Here immunoSEQ multiplex PCR was the method, and the copy in TCRdb shows in-frame clones only, minus some. The DNA gave D and trimming, while V, J and clone size come from that table. The sample includes approximately 250,000 clones, about 85% of them seen just once. The sequencing input was peripheral blood. The sequence derives from a man in his forties with acute or convalescent COVID-19. The chain links TRBV7-2 to TRBJ1-1; no definite D call. CDR3: CASGGRGNTEAFF. The DNA of the CDR3 is TGTGCCAGCGGAGGTAGAGGGAACACTGAAGCTTTCTTT.